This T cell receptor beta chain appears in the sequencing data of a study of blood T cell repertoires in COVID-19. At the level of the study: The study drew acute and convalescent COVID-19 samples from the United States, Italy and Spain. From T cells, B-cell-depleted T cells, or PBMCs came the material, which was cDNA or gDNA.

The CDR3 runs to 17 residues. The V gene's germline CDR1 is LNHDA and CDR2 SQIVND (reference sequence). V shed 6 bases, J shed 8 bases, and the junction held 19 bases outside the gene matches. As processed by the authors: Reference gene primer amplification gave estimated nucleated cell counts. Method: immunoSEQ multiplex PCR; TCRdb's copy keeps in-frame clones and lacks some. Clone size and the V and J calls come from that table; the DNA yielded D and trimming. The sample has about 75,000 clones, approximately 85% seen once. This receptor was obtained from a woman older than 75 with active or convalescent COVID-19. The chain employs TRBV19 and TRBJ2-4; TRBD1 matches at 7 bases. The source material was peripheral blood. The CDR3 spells CASSDPRTGRGRDIQYF. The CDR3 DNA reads TGTGCCAGTAGCGATCCAAGGACAGGACGCGGCCGGGACATTCAGTACTTC.